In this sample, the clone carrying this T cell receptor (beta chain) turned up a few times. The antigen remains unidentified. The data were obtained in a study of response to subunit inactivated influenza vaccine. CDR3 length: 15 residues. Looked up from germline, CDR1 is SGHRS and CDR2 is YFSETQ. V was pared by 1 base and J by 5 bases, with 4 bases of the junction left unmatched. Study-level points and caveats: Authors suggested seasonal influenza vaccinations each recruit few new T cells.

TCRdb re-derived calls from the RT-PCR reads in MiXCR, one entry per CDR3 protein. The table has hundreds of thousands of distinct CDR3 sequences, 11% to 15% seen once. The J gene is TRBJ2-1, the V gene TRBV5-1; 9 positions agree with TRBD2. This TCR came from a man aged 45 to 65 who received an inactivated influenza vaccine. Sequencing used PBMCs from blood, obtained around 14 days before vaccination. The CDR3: CASSLLTSGDNEQFF. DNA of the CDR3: TGCGCCAGCAGCTTGTTGACTAGCGGAGACAATGAGCAGTTCTTC.